The next 21 T cell receptor beta chains were all read from a single sample in a study of blood T cell repertoires in COVID-19. The assay was immunoSEQ multiplex PCR, and TCRdb's table has in-frame clones only and misses some. The repertoire consists of over 200,000 clones, with about 90% occurring once and the leading ten covering about 2%. Material for sequencing was peripheral blood. These receptors all come from a man aged 35-49 years with active or convalescent COVID-19.

The chain is built from TRBV27 and TRBJ1-2, with 8 bases that match TRBD1. Germline CDR1 reads MNHEY; CDR2 reads SMNVEV (reference sequence). CDR3 length: 14 amino acids. Trimming removed 3 bases from V and 5 bases from J; junction bases left unmatched: 5. Here the CDR3 reads CASSFRDRTYGYTF. For the CDR3, the DNA is TGTGCCAGCAGTTTTAGGGACAGGACTTATGGCTACACCTTC.

The gene calls are TRBV7-3 and TRBJ2-2; TRBD1 matches at 7 bases. In germline, CDR1 is SGHTA, CDR2 FQGTGA. Trimming cost V 2 bases and J 2 bases; bases outside gene matches: 2. This CDR3 is built from 15 residues. The CDR3: CASSLRQGNTGELFF. The CDR3 DNA reads as TGTGCCAGCAGCTTACGACAGGGTAACACCGGGGAGCTGTTTTTT.

The genes are TRBV29-1 and TRBJ1-2; the D gene is possibly TRBD1 (5 bases). Trimming cost V 6 bases and J 4 bases, with 9 bases left between them. Germline-derived CDR1 and CDR2 are SQVTM and ANQGSEA. This CDR3 comprises 11 residues. CDR3 amino acids: CSVDRTYGYTF. CDR3 DNA: TGCAGCGTCGACAGAACCTATGGCTACACCTTC.

The chain links TRBV5-4 to TRBJ2-3; 11 bases agree with TRBD2. Germline trimming cut 4 bases from V and 3 bases from J; bases unmatched to any gene: 10. The germline gives CDR1 SGHNT, CDR2 YYREEE (reference sequence). The CDR3 consists of 17 residues. CDR3 nucleotides: TGTGCCAGCAGCGGGAGGATAGCGGGGGGGCTTACAGATACGCAGTATTTT. Amino acid sequence: CASSGRIAGGLTDTQYF.

J is TRBJ2-2 and V is TRBV11-3, with 8 positions matching TRBD1. The V gene end was trimmed by 4 bases and the J gene end by 6 bases; junction bases not matched to a gene: 13. The CDR3 runs to 17 residues. From germline, CDR1 is SGHNT and CDR2 YENEEA. CDR3 in DNA: TGTGCCAGCAGCTCCGGTGGCAACAGGGGGTTAGCCGGGGAGCTGTTTTTT. It codes for CASSSGGNRGLAGELFF.

J is TRBJ1-3 and V is TRBV27; D remains unclear. Germline loops: CDR1 MNHEY, CDR2 SMNVEV (reference sequence). CDR3 length equals 16 residues. Trimming removed 0 bases at V and 2 bases at J, with 11 bases between. CDR3 loop: CASSLSAGGPGNTIYF. The CDR3 region has the DNA TGTGCCAGCAGTTTATCGGCGGGAGGGCCTGGAAACACCATATATTTT.

This clone was found a few times. This chain joins TRBV30 and TRBJ1-6; D may be TRBD1 (6 bases). CDR3 size: 15 residues. V was cut by 1 base and J by 5 bases, with 12 bases left in between. CDR1 is GTSNPN, CDR2 SVGIG, per germline (reference sequence). The CDR3 loop reads CAWSAPGTHNSPLHF. The CDR3 nucleotides read TGTGCCTGGAGTGCCCCCGGGACACATAATTCACCCCTCCACTTT. Drawing the rest from reference TRBV30 and TRBJ1-6, the complete variable domain is SQTIHQWPATLVQPVGSPLSLECTVEGTSNPNLYWYRQAAGRGLQLLFYSVGIGQISSEVPQNLSASRPQDRQFILSSKKLLLSDSGFYLCAWSAPGTHNSPLHFGNGTRLTVT.

The rearrangement uses TRBV2 and TRBJ2-7; 8 bases align to TRBD2. The CDR3 spans 15 residues. Germline-derived CDR1 and CDR2 are SNHLY and FYNNEI. V gave up 3 bases and J gave up 5 bases; unmatched junction bases: 9. CDR3 nucleotide sequence: TGTGCCAGCAGTGATCCCCGGACTAGCATCGACGAGCAGTACTTC. Translating gives CASSDPRTSIDEQYF.

V and J are TRBV2 and TRBJ2-5, with a weak D call TRBD1 (6 bases). The CDR3 is 12 residues long. Trimming cost V 5 bases and J 4 bases, with 8 bases left between them. Germline loops: CDR1 SNHLY, CDR2 FYNNEI. The CDR3 sequence: CASSTGRETQYF. The CDR3 coding sequence is TGTGCCAGCAGTACAGGGAGAGAGACCCAGTACTTC.

The genes are TRBV9 and TRBJ2-1; TRBD2 matches 15 bases. V trimming: 3 bases; J trimming: 4 bases; junction bases outside the gene matches: 2. The CDR3 spans 16 residues. Germline V lookup: CDR1 SGDLS, CDR2 YYNGEE. DNA for the CDR3: TGTGCCAGCAGCGCAGGGACTAGCGGGAGGTACAATGAGCAGTTCTTC. Amino acids: CASSAGTSGRYNEQFF.

This rearrangement joins TRBV9 to TRBJ2-7, with D possibly TRBD1 on 6 matching bases. The CDR3 runs 16 residues. Germline-derived CDR1 and CDR2 are SGDLS and YYNGEE. Between the trimmed V and J ends, which lost 4 bases and 2 bases, there was a span of 19 bases. CDR3 in amino acids: CASSPGPRDKTYEQYF. DNA of the CDR3: TGTGCCAGCAGCCCCGGGCCCCGGGACAAGACCTACGAGCAGTACTTC.

J is TRBJ1-3 and V is TRBV9, with 7 bases lining up with TRBD1. The CDR3 extends over 16 amino acids. Trimming cost V 0 bases and J 3 bases; bases outside gene matches: 6. From germline, CDR1 is SGDLS and CDR2 YYNGEE. The CDR3 here is CASSVDGGGGGNTIYF. The CDR3 DNA follows: TGTGCCAGCAGCGTAGATGGAGGGGGCGGTGGAAACACCATATATTTT.

The chain uses TRBV25-1 and TRBJ2-2; 8 nucleotides line up with TRBD2. The germline CDR1 and CDR2 sequences are MGHDK and SYGVNS. The CDR3 runs 16 residues. The ends lost 7 bases at V and 6 bases at J; junction bases unmatched: 13. In DNA form, the CDR3 reads TGTGCCAGCATTTCCCCCCAACGGGAGGGTTCCGGGGAGCTGTTTTTT. This codes for CASISPQREGSGELFF.

The chain joins TRBV5-1 to TRBJ1-4, with 7 bases aligning to TRBD1. Germline V CDR1 and CDR2: SGHRS, YFSETQ. The V segment lost 2 bases and the J segment 6 bases; nucleotides outside the gene matches: 4. The CDR3 loop spans 14 amino acids. This chain's CDR3 is CASSLQGLDEKLFF. The CDR3 DNA reads TGCGCCAGCAGCTTACAGGGGCTTGATGAAAAACTGTTTTTT.

This sequence joins TRBV11-2 and TRBJ1-1, with 12 bases matching TRBD1. Germline CDR1 is SGHAT and CDR2 is FQNNGV. The CDR3 covers 17 residues. After removal of 5 bases from V and 5 bases from J, the junction contained 12 bases not matched to a gene. CDR3 nucleotide sequence: TGTGCCAGCAGCGTCCGGGACAGGGGGCCCATTATGACTGAAGCTTTCTTT. Protein: CASSVRDRGPIMTEAFF.

The J gene is TRBJ2-7, the V gene TRBV18, with a tentative D call TRBD2 (5 bases). Germline loops: CDR1 KGHSH, CDR2 LQKENI. V was pared by 6 bases and J by 2 bases, with 23 bases between. The CDR3 length is 17 residues. The CDR3 DNA reads as TGTGCCAGCTCCCCCTCCGGACGAGGGTTGGAGGCCTACGAGCAGTACTTC. It specifies CASSPSGRGLEAYEQYF.

The V and J genes are TRBV9 and TRBJ1-5; D is unclear. Germline CDR1 SGDLS, CDR2 YYNGEE. Trimming left V 0 bases short and J 12 bases short, with 10 bases between. This CDR3 spans 12 amino acids. The CDR3 spells CASSVAHPGQHF. The CDR3 nucleotides are TGTGCCAGCAGCGTAGCTCACCCGGGCCAGCATTTT.

The chain joins TRBV18 to TRBJ2-6, with D perhaps matching TRBD2 (6 bases). The CDR3 consists of 17 residues. Trimming stripped 0 bases from V and 4 bases from J, with 13 bases between. CDR1 and CDR2 from the germline V gene are KGHSH and LQKENI. This chain's CDR3 is CASSPPGRGSGANVLTF. Here the CDR3 DNA reads TGTGCCAGCTCACCACCGGGCCGGGGGTCCGGGGCCAACGTCCTGACTTTC.

The chain joins TRBV19 to TRBJ1-1; tentatively, D is TRBD1 (6 bases). Germline lookup yields CDR1 LNHDA and CDR2 SQIVND (reference sequence). CDR3 size: 14 residues. Trimming cost V 1 base and J 4 bases, with 10 bases left between them. CDR3 sequence reads: CASSIGQGTTEAFF. CDR3 coding DNA: TGTGCCAGTAGTATAGGGCAGGGGACCACTGAAGCTTTCTTT.

The chain uses TRBV12-3 or TRBV12-4 and TRBJ2-7; TRBD2 is a possible D gene (6 bases). This CDR3 is built from 12 residues. Trimming removed 5 bases from V and 4 bases from J, with 9 bases in between. The CDR3 spells CASSGGRYEQYF. In DNA, the CDR3 is TGTGCCAGCAGTGGGGGGAGGTACGAGCAGTACTTC.

The rearrangement uses TRBV5-1 and TRBJ2-5; 7 bases agree with TRBD1. With V trimmed by 4 bases and J by 4 bases, 16 bases remained unmatched. Germline lookup yields CDR1 SGHRS and CDR2 YFSETQ. This CDR3 has 17 amino acids. The CDR3 sequence is CASSPVLRGQNIETQYF. The CDR3, as DNA: TGCGCCAGCAGCCCGGTTTTGAGGGGACAGAATATAGAGACCCAGTACTTC.